This is a list of T cell receptor beta chains from one sample in a study of CD8+CD57+ T cells in acquired aplastic anemia. TCRdb re-analysed the reads in MiXCR, keeping a single row per CDR3 protein. The sample consists of 150,000 to 200,000 distinct CDR3 sequences, 40% to 55% of them appearing once. Material for sequencing was sorted CD4+, CD8+, or CD8+CD57+ T cells (not recorded which) from PBMCs. The source is a human donor with aplastic anemia. The CDR3 runs from the conserved cysteine through the conserved F or W. The D gene is left open where the match is weak. Clone size is stated in some rows and not others, as once, few, many or a class when expanded.

TRBV6-4	many	NA	TRBJ1-5	CASSQGSNQPQHF	TGTGCCAGCAGCCAGGGAAGCAATCAGCCCCAGCATTTT
TRBV6-2/TRBV6-3	many	NA	TRBJ1-1	CASSYRGFGTEAFF	TGTGCCAGCAGTTACAGGGGATTTGGGACTGAAGCTTTCTTT
TRBV27	many	NA	TRBJ1-6	CASWGHRDSPLHF	TGTGCCAGCTGGGGACATCGGGATTCACCCCTCCACTTT
TRBV20-1	many	TRBD2	TRBJ2-5	CSASLIAGSETQYF	TGCAGTGCTAGCTTAATAGCGGGGTCAGAGACCCAGTACTTC
TRBV19	NA	NA	TRBJ2-6	CASTPLAGANVLTF	TGTGCCAGTACCCCCCTAGCGGGGGCCAACGTCCTGACTTTC
TRBV19	many	NA	TRBJ1-1	CASSIWGAETEAFF	TGTGCCAGTAGTATATGGGGGGCGGAGACTGAAGCTTTCTTT
TRBV19	NA	NA	TRBJ2-7	CASSLGQNHEQYF	TGTGCCAGTAGTCTCGGCCAGAACCACGAGCAGTACTTC
TRBV5-4	NA	NA	TRBJ2-1	CASSEDGNEQFF	TGTGCCAGCAGCGAGGACGGTAATGAGCAGTTCTTC
TRBV19	NA	NA	TRBJ1-2	CASRHTDGLYGYTF	TGTGCCAGTAGGCATACGGACGGACTCTATGGCTACACCTTC
TRBV19	NA	NA	TRBJ1-5	CASSRYPGQPHNQPQHF	TGTGCCAGTAGCCGATATCCGGGACAACCTCACAATCAGCCCCAGCATTTT
TRBV11-2	many	TRBD2	TRBJ2-5	CASSREEGRETQYF	TGTGCCAGCAGCCGGGAGGAGGGGAGGGAGACCCAGTACTTC
TRBV7-2	many	TRBD2	TRBJ2-2	CASSLAPSGRGTNTGELFF	TGTGCCAGCAGCTTAGCCCCGAGCGGGAGGGGGACGAACACCGGGGAGCTGTTTTTT
TRBV12-3/TRBV12-4	few	NA	TRBJ2-7	CASSLRGEQYF	TGTGCCAGCAGTTTACGGGGCGAGCAGTACTTC
TRBV24-1	NA	TRBD1	TRBJ1-2	CATKGTGGPPESYTF	TGTGCCACCAAGGGGACAGGGGGCCCTCCGGAGAGCTACACCTTC
TRBV20-1	many	TRBD2	TRBJ2-3	CSAGEGLAGGPITSTDTQYF	TGCAGTGCTGGAGAGGGACTAGCGGGGGGTCCGATTACTAGCACAGATACGCAGTATTTT